This TCR beta chain appears in the sequencing data of a study of cytomegalovirus exposure and HLA in healthy donors. Study results and caveats: A later examination showed that TCR association rates differed by HLA locus, with DRB1 most and HLA-C fewest. Immune exposure information comprised only CMV serostatus. Later work found most CMV-associated TCR beta chains apparently HLA-restricted.

At collection, donors were nominally healthy, but unrecorded immune exposures were probable. Researchers ran the PCR with 60 Vbeta and 13 Jbeta primers. The table came from immunoSEQ multiplex PCR; TCRdb's copy has only in-frame clones and leaves some out. Of some 91,000 clones listed, around 77% were seen once; the top ten hold roughly 3.2%. Germline V gene sequence: CDR1 SQVTM, CDR2 ANQGSEA. V lost 2 bases and J 1 base, leaving 3 bases between the germline ends. The CDR3 covers 11 residues. Points on this clone: The antigen remains unidentified.

This chain uses TRBV29-1 with TRBJ2-7; D is unclear. The specimen was PBMCs. This sequence was found in a man in his forties in good health and CMV-seronegative. CDR3 amino acids: CSVETSYEQYF. CDR3 nucleotide sequence: TGCAGCGTTGAAACATCCTACGAGCAGTACTTC.